One and the same sample provided the 8 T cell receptor beta chains below, sequenced in a study of blood T cell repertoires in COVID-19 (dated by TCRdb to 2018 to 2021). The method was the immunoSEQ multiplex PCR assay. TCRdb took this table from immuneACCESS and kept in-frame rearrangements with V and J called. Such tables lack part of the clones; where checked against another copy, unresolved V genes explain under half of the gap, and the rest is unexplained. Within this sample are approximately 44,000 clones, with roughly nine tenths of them counted one time only. The biggest ten clones account for over 0.3% of the sample. Sequenced material: peripheral blood. Receptor source: a man aged 50 to 60 with COVID-19, enrolled during active disease.

V gene TRBV19 combines with J gene TRBJ2-7; D ambiguous. The CDR3 contains 14 residues. Trimming took 5 bases from V and 3 from J, leaving 14 bases between them. Per the germline V gene, CDR1 is LNHDA and CDR2 is SQIVND (reference sequence). The CDR3 here is CASSPSYYLYEQYF. The CDR3, as DNA: TGTGCCAGTAGTCCAAGCTATTACCTCTACGAGCAGTACTTC.

V usage is TRBV4-2 and J usage is TRBJ2-5; 7 nucleotides align to TRBD2. The CDR3 spans 16 residues. Trimming took 1 base from V and 0 from J; bases not matched to a gene: 5. In germline, CDR1 is LGHNA, CDR2 YNFKEQ. CDR3 sequence (DNA): TGTGCCAGCAGCCAAGGGTCGGCGGGAGACCAAGAGACCCAGTACTTC. It specifies CASSQGSAGDQETQYF.

V usage is TRBV27 and J usage is TRBJ2-5, with 7 positions matching TRBD2. Looked up from germline, CDR1 is MNHEY and CDR2 is SMNVEV (reference sequence). The CDR3 covers 15 residues. After removal of 3 bases from V and 0 bases from J, the junction contained 4 bases not matched to a gene. The chain's CDR3 is CASSLTLADQETQYF. The CDR3 DNA follows: TGTGCCAGCAGTTTGACCCTAGCGGACCAAGAGACCCAGTACTTC.

CDR3 sequence reads: CASSPREGSGYTF. The CDR3, as DNA: TGTGCCAGCAGTCCCCGGGAGGGCTCTGGCTACACCTTC. The J gene is TRBJ1-2, the V gene TRBV6-6; D is ambiguous. Between the trimmed V and J ends, which lost 5 bases and 7 bases, there was a span of 14 bases. The CDR3 covers 13 residues. Per the germline V gene, CDR1 is MNHNY and CDR2 is SVGAGI (reference sequence).

The rearrangement links TRBV28 to TRBJ2-7, with 10 bases that match TRBD1. This CDR3 is built from 16 residues. Germline-derived CDR1 and CDR2 are MDHEN and SYDVKM. Losses at the gene ends were 6 bases for V and 4 bases for J; bases not matched to a gene: 12. Written as DNA, the CDR3 is TGTGCCAGCAGAGAACCGGGACAGGGGTCCGGTTACGAGCAGTACTTC. It yields the protein CASREPGQGSGYEQYF.

This CDR3 reads CASSLGGQETQYF. CDR3 nucleotides: TGTGCCAGCAGTTTGGGAGGACAAGAGACCCAGTACTTC. The rearrangement joins TRBV28 to TRBJ2-5, with D perhaps matching TRBD2 (6 bases). CDR3 length: 13 residues. CDR1 is MDHEN, CDR2 SYDVKM, per germline. The V end was cut by 3 bases, the J end by 2 bases, with 7 bases between.

In its sample, this clone was seen once. The chain combines TRBV11-2 with TRBJ2-6, with a tentative D call TRBD1 (5 bases). Germline lookup yields CDR1 SGHAT and CDR2 FQNNGV. Trimming stripped 6 bases from V and 0 bases from J, with 9 bases between. The CDR3 extends over 15 amino acids. The CDR3 DNA is TGTGCCAGCAGAGTAAGGGGCTCTGGGGCCAACGTCCTGACTTTC. Translating it yields CASRVRGSGANVLTF. The whole variable domain, filled in from reference TRBV11-2 and TRBJ2-6, reads EAGVAQSPRYKIIEKRQSVAFWCNPISGHATLYWYQQILGQGPKLLIQFQNNGVVDDSQLPKDRFSAERLKGVDSTLKIQPAKLEDSAVYLCASRVRGSGANVLTFGAGSRLTVL.

J is TRBJ2-4 and V is TRBV28, with D possibly TRBD1 on 7 matching bases. CDR3 size: 14 residues. V dropped 5 bases and J dropped 9 bases, with 17 bases sitting between them. Germline V CDR1 and CDR2: MDHEN, SYDVKM. The DNA for the CDR3 is TGTGCCAGCAGTAAAGGGGGCTACGGGGGCATTCAGTACTTC. It is translated as CASSKGGYGGIQYF. Full variable domain (missing parts from reference TRBV28 and TRBJ2-4): DVKVTQSSRYLVKRTGEKVFLECVQDMDHENMFWYRQDPGLGLRLIYFSYDVKMKEKGDIPEGYSVSREKKERFSLILESASTNQTSMYLCASSKGGYGGIQYFGAGTRLSVL.